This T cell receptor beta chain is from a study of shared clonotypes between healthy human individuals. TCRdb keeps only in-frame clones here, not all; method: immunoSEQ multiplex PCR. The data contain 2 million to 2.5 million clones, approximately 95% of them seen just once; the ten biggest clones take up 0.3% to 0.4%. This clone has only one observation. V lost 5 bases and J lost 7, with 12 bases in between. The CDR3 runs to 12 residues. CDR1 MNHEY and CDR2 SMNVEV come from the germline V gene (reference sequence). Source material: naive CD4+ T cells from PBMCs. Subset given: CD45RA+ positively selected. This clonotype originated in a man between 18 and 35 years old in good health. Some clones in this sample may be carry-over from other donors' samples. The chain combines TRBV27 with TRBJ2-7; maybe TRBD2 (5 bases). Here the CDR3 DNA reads TGTGCCAGCAGTAGAGGGATGGGGGAGCAGTACTTC. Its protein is CASSRGMGEQYF.